Below are 21 T cell receptor beta chains sequenced from a single sample in a study of PD-L1 blockade in urothelial cancer. Using immunoSEQ multiplex PCR, the repertoire was profiled, and TCRdb retains in-frame clones only, with some absent. The sample lists 70,000 to 95,000 clones; roughly 89% were seen once. Time point in this sample: pretreatment peripheral blood. Sequences were derived from PBMCs, sampled around atezolizumab (anti-PD-L1) treatment. Receptors were obtained from a man aged 55-75 years with urothelial cancer.

This chain links TRBV7-2 with TRBJ1-3; D call uncertain. Trimming removed 1 base at V and 2 bases at J, with 9 bases between. Germline V CDR1 and CDR2: SGHTA, FQGNSA. The CDR3 consists of 15 residues. CDR3 residues: CASSLGPGTGNTIYF. The CDR3 DNA reads as TGTGCCAGCAGCTTAGGCCCCGGGACTGGAAACACCATATATTTT.

The CDR3 protein is CASSGSQVGNQPQHF. Here the CDR3 DNA reads TGTGCCAGCAGTGGGTCACAGGTCGGGAATCAGCCCCAGCATTTT. The chain combines TRBV6-1 with TRBJ1-5; a possible D gene is TRBD1 (5 bases). V lost 4 bases and J 4 bases, leaving 14 bases between the germline ends. The CDR3 has 15 amino acids. The germline gives CDR1 MNHNS, CDR2 SASEGT.

The chain joins TRBV12-2 to TRBJ2-2; the tabulated D call, TRBD2, remains unverified against the DNA. TRBV12-2 is labeled a pseudogene. The length of the CDR3 is 15 residues. The CDR3 protein is CASRQSERRTGELFF. CDR3 sequence (DNA): TGTGCAAGTCGCCAATCCGAACGGAGGACCGGGGAGCTGTTTTTT.

V gene TRBV5-6 combines with J gene TRBJ1-2; 9 bases map to TRBD1. Germline V gene lookup returns CDR1 SGHDT and CDR2 YYEEEE. This CDR3 region has 16 residues. Germline trimming cut 5 bases from V and 4 bases from J; bases unmatched to any gene: 12. This CDR3 reads CASSHTGTGPVYGYTF. The CDR3 region has the DNA TGTGCCAGCAGTCACACCGGGACAGGGCCCGTCTATGGCTACACCTTC. The whole variable domain, remainder taken from reference TRBV5-6 and TRBJ1-2, is DAGVTQSPTHLIKTRGQQVTLRCSPKSGHDTVSWYQQALGQGPQFIFQYYEEEERQRGNFPDRFSGHQFPNYSSELNVNALLLGDSALYLCASSHTGTGPVYGYTFGSGTRLTVV.

Only one count was recorded for this clone. The rearrangement uses TRBV11-1 and TRBJ2-7; TRBD1 matches at 9 bases. Germline V gene lookup returns CDR1 SGHAT and CDR2 FQDESV (reference sequence). CDR3 length: 15 amino acids. Unmatched junction bases numbered 6, after V lost 2 bases and J lost 4 bases. In nucleotides, the CDR3 is TGTGCCAGCAGCTTATATGGGACAGGGAAGTACGAGCAGTACTTC. The encoded protein is CASSLYGTGKYEQYF.

The chain has TRBV19 and TRBJ1-1; perhaps TRBD1 as D (6 bases). V was clipped by 1 base and J by 0 bases, with 9 bases between them. Germline CDR1 and CDR2: LNHDA and SQIVND (reference sequence). The CDR3 has 15 residues. As DNA, the CDR3 is TGTGCCAGTAGTATAGCCGGGACACTGAACACTGAAGCTTTCTTT. It yields the protein CASSIAGTLNTEAFF.

The chain has TRBV2 and TRBJ2-2, with TRBD1 matching 8 bases. The CDR3 totals 15 residues. V trimming: 6 bases; J trimming: 3 bases; junction bases outside the gene matches: 6. From germline, CDR1 is SNHLY and CDR2 FYNNEI. The chain's CDR3 is CASSGTGGDTGELFF. In DNA, the CDR3 is TGTGCCAGCAGCGGTACAGGGGGAGACACCGGGGAGCTGTTTTTT.

V usage is TRBV6-1 and J usage is TRBJ1-5, with D perhaps matching TRBD1 (6 bases). Between the trimmed V and J ends, which lost 5 bases and 3 bases, there was a span of 14 bases. The CDR3 spans 15 residues. The V gene's germline CDR1 is MNHNS and CDR2 SASEGT. Here the CDR3 DNA reads TGTGCCAGCAGTCTCGCAGGGGTTGACAATCAGCCCCAGCATTTT. This sequence encodes CASSLAGVDNQPQHF.

CDR3 sequence: CASSVGGYGYTF. CDR3 DNA sequence: TGCGCCAGTTCTGTGGGGGGGTACGGCTACACCTTC. The chain is built from TRBV4-1 and TRBJ1-2, with D possibly TRBD1 on 5 matching bases. This CDR3 contains 12 residues. V was shortened by 9 bases and J by 8 bases, with 16 bases between the two germline ends. Germline-derived CDR1 and CDR2 are MGHRA and YSYEKL.

The chain combines TRBV27 with TRBJ1-6; maybe TRBD1 (6 bases). CDR3 size: 15 residues. Trimming left V 4 bases short and J 3 bases short, with 10 bases between. From germline, CDR1 is MNHEY and CDR2 SMNVEV (reference sequence). The CDR3 DNA follows: TGTGCCAGCAGTTCTGGACAGTACTATAATTCACCCCTCCACTTT. Protein: CASSSGQYYNSPLHF.

This clone has a handful of counts. The rearrangement uses TRBV7-7 and TRBJ2-1; 9 positions agree with TRBD2. Trimming at V came to 8 bases and at J to 6 bases, leaving 14 bases not matched to a gene. This CDR3 comprises 16 residues. CDR1 and CDR2 (germline): SSHAT, FNYEAQ (reference sequence). This CDR3 reads CASSDRWTSEANEQFF. The CDR3, as DNA: TGTGCCAGCTCCGACCGGTGGACTAGCGAAGCCAATGAGCAGTTCTTC.

The chain recombines TRBV5-1 with TRBJ2-5; D remains unclear. The germline V gene encodes CDR1 SGHRS and CDR2 YFSETQ. The CDR3 has 14 residues. Trimming left V 4 bases short and J 3 bases short, with 13 bases between. CDR3 protein: CASSPITEKETQYF. Written as DNA, the CDR3 is TGCGCCAGCAGCCCGATTACAGAGAAAGAGACCCAGTACTTC. Full variable domain (rest looked up from reference TRBV5-1 and TRBJ2-5): KAGVTQTPRYLIKTRGQQVTLSCSPISGHRSVSWYQQTPGQGLQFLFEYFSETQRNKGNFPGRFSGRQFSNSRSEMNVSTLELGDSALYLCASSPITEKETQYFGPGTRLLVL.

A single count supports this clone. One end of the junction varies from germline; a read error may be responsible. The rearrangement links TRBV9 to TRBJ2-2; 10 bases line up with TRBD2. Germline V gene lookup returns CDR1 SGDLS and CDR2 YYNGEE. The CDR3 has 13 residues. The CDR3 is CGQGTSVPGELFF. The CDR3 DNA sequence: TGCGGACAAGGGACTAGCGTACCCGGGGAGCTGTTTTTT.

The chain has TRBV19 and TRBJ2-3; 8 bases fit TRBD1. This CDR3 region has 16 residues. Germline CDR1 is LNHDA and CDR2 is SQIVND (reference sequence). V shed 4 bases and J 0 bases; nucleotides not matched to a gene: 6. This chain's CDR3 is CASSNGQGVSTDTQYF. CDR3 nucleotide sequence: TGTGCCAGTAGTAACGGACAGGGAGTGAGCACAGATACGCAGTATTTT.

The chain links TRBV29-1 to TRBJ1-3; the D is unclear. The V end lost 0 bases, the J end lost 4 bases, and 16 bases lay between the germline ends. Germline V CDR1 and CDR2: SQVTM, ANQGSEA. The CDR3 consists of 16 residues. CDR3 protein: CSVEDPSKGVGNTIYF. The CDR3 nucleotides are TGCAGCGTTGAAGATCCGTCTAAAGGAGTCGGAAACACCATATATTTT. Combining the CDR3 with reference TRBV29-1 and TRBJ1-3 gives the whole variable domain SAVISQKPSRDICQRGTSLTIQCQVDSQVTMMFWYRQQPGQSLTLIATANQGSEATYESGFVIDKFPISRPNLTFSTLTVSNMSPEDSSIYLCSVEDPSKGVGNTIYFGEGSWLTVV.

The chain has TRBV7-2 and TRBJ2-1; 14 nucleotides line up with TRBD2. The CDR3 has 14 amino acids. V lost 2 bases, J lost 10 bases, and 1 base stayed unmatched. Germline assignment: CDR1 SGHTA and CDR2 FQGNSA. CDR3 nucleotides: TGTGCCAGCAGCTTACGGACTAGCGGGGGGGAGCAGTTCTTC. Its translation: CASSLRTSGGEQFF. Using reference TRBV7-2 and TRBJ2-1 for the parts outside the CDR3, the full variable domain is GAGVSQSPSNKVTEKGKDVELRCDPISGHTALYWYRQSLGQGLEFLIYFQGNSAPDKSGLPSDRFSAERTGGSVSTLTIQRTQQEDSAVYLCASSLRTSGGEQFFGPGTRLTVL.

The chain employs TRBV6-1 and TRBJ1-3; 11 nucleotides line up with TRBD1. In germline, CDR1 is MNHNS, CDR2 SASEGT. Trimming cost V 7 bases and J 4 bases; bases outside gene matches: 6. This CDR3 is 15 amino acids long. DNA of the CDR3: TGTGCCAGCATTCTGGACAGGGGGCAAGGAAACACCATATATTTT. Residues: CASILDRGQGNTIYF.

This clone was seen just once. The CDR3 is CASSRGLANYGYTF. CDR3 DNA: TGTGCCAGCAGTCGGGGGTTAGCTAACTATGGCTACACCTTC. This chain links TRBV6-6 with TRBJ1-2; D is perhaps TRBD1 (5 bases). The CDR3 sequence is 14 residues long. CDR1 and CDR2 from the germline V gene are MNHNY and SVGAGI (reference sequence). V lost 5 bases and J lost 0, with 10 bases in between.

This CDR3 reads CASSIDRGNEQFF. The CDR3 DNA is TGTGCCAGCAGCATTGACCGGGGCAATGAGCAGTTCTTC. The chain joins TRBV21-1 to TRBJ2-1; the table's TRBD2 call for D was not verified on the DNA. TRBV21-1 is a pseudogene locus. This CDR3 has 13 amino acids.

This clone has a handful of counts. The rearrangement links TRBV7-9 to TRBJ2-7; 8 bases line up with TRBD1. The V gene's germline CDR1 is SEHNR and CDR2 FQNEAQ (reference sequence). Losses at the gene ends were 8 bases for V and 6 bases for J; bases not matched to a gene: 9. The CDR3 contains 13 residues. This CDR3 reads CASGWDRRFEQYF. In DNA form, the CDR3 reads TGTGCCAGCGGGTGGGACAGGCGATTCGAGCAGTACTTC.

The J gene is TRBJ2-1, the V gene TRBV7-3; D is possibly TRBD2 (5 bases). Per the germline V gene, CDR1 is SGHTA and CDR2 is FQGTGA. V dropped 5 bases and J dropped 12 bases, with 17 bases sitting between them. The CDR3 spans 13 residues. The CDR3 reads CASSPDYQYGQFF. CDR3 bases: TGTGCCAGCAGCCCCGACTATCAATATGGGCAGTTCTTC.